Listed below are T cell receptor beta chains from one sample, sequenced in a study of cytomegalovirus exposure and HLA in healthy donors. The repertoire was sequenced with immunoSEQ multiplex PCR; TCRdb's copy has only in-frame clones and lacks some. This table holds about 97,000 clones, roughly 9.4% found once. The sample was PBMCs. The receptors originated from a man over 45 in good health and CMV-seropositive. The conserved cysteine and the conserved F or W are not part of the CDR3 here.

cdr3_aa: ASSLELRATGELF
j_call: TRBJ2-2
v_call: TRBV7-8

cdr3_aa: ASSLQGLAGVRF
j_call: TRBJ2-1
v_call: TRBV27

cdr3_aa: ASSQDRATGNTIY
j_call: TRBJ1-3
v_call: TRBV4-2

cdr3_aa: ASSLGKGAGTQY
j_call: TRBJ2-5
v_call: TRBV5-8

cdr3_aa: ASSPGAGGVNEQY
j_call: TRBJ2-7
v_call: TRBV5-8

cdr3_aa: ASSDRGPKSSYEQY
j_call: TRBJ2-7
v_call: TRBV28

cdr3_aa: ASRSGSGRAFYEQY
j_call: TRBJ2-7
v_call: TRBV27

cdr3_aa: ASSLGPQDRGGGNTIY
j_call: TRBJ1-3
v_call: TRBV5-1

cdr3_aa: ASRGRSNTGELF
j_call: TRBJ2-2
v_call: TRBV2

cdr3_aa: ASSWVPTRGLSYEQY
j_call: TRBJ2-7
v_call: TRBV7-2

cdr3_aa: ASSLGLAAVGELF
j_call: TRBJ2-2
v_call: TRBV7-9

cdr3_aa: ASRRDRGRGETQY
j_call: TRBJ2-5
v_call: TRBV19

cdr3_aa: ASSLYRLSSYNEQF
j_call: TRBJ2-1
v_call: TRBV28

cdr3_aa: ASSPSRGQVNTEAF
j_call: TRBJ1-1
v_call: TRBV5-1

cdr3_aa: ASSMASRGRSGELF
j_call: TRBJ2-2
v_call: TRBV19

cdr3_aa: ASSLQERLADNEQF
j_call: TRBJ2-1
v_call: TRBV7-3

cdr3_aa: SQSAGGSTDTQY
j_call: TRBJ2-3
v_call: TRBV29-1

cdr3_aa: ASSVVDRGQEETQY
j_call: TRBJ2-5
v_call: TRBV7-2

cdr3_aa: ASSSIGAYEQY
j_call: TRBJ2-7
v_call: TRBV19

cdr3_aa: ASSKPGLAYEQY
j_call: TRBJ2-7
v_call: TRBV27

cdr3_aa: ASSLYTDTQY
j_call: TRBJ2-3
v_call: TRBV7-2

cdr3_aa: ASSVLAGGAYEQY
j_call: TRBJ2-7
v_call: TRBV19

cdr3_aa: ASSQGVLSNQPQH
j_call: TRBJ1-5
v_call: TRBV27

cdr3_aa: ASSLEPTSGVYEQY
j_call: TRBJ2-7
v_call: TRBV5-6

cdr3_aa: ASGIIQPQH
j_call: TRBJ1-5
v_call: TRBV12-5

cdr3_aa: ASSPLILRQGKDEQF
j_call: TRBJ2-1
v_call: TRBV27

cdr3_aa: ASKSSGPPDTQY
j_call: TRBJ2-3
v_call: TRBV19

cdr3_aa: ASSQDREGLNTGELF
j_call: TRBJ2-2
v_call: TRBV14

cdr3_aa: ASSEAGIGADTQY
j_call: TRBJ2-3
v_call: TRBV2

cdr3_aa: ASSIGDRSGELF
j_call: TRBJ2-2
v_call: TRBV19

cdr3_aa: ASRTHPQGVTEAF
j_call: TRBJ1-1
v_call: TRBV27

cdr3_aa: ASNQGPNSGELF
j_call: TRBJ2-2
v_call: TRBV5-1

cdr3_aa: ASSRLAASTDTQY
j_call: TRBJ2-3
v_call: TRBV18

cdr3_aa: ASSPRETQY
j_call: TRBJ2-5
v_call: TRBV7-9

cdr3_aa: APNRVAGGPIDTQY
j_call: TRBJ2-3
v_call: TRBV7-3

cdr3_aa: ASSEEQGVWDEQF
j_call: TRBJ2-1
v_call: TRBV2

cdr3_aa: ASSDVGVGSYEQY
j_call: TRBJ2-7
v_call: TRBV6-1

cdr3_aa: ASSEYRGQSSYNEQF
j_call: TRBJ2-1
v_call: TRBV10-1

cdr3_aa: ATASGGRAYEQY
j_call: TRBJ2-7
v_call: TRBV28

cdr3_aa: ASSRTLRDRGSGANVLT
j_call: TRBJ2-6
v_call: TRBV7-3

cdr3_aa: ASSLAGQAF
j_call: TRBJ1-1
v_call: TRBV28

cdr3_aa: ASSFLGQVTEAF
j_call: TRBJ1-1
v_call: TRBV27

cdr3_aa: ASRATGTGNTEAF
j_call: TRBJ1-1
v_call: TRBV28

cdr3_aa: ASAFSGVGDEQF
j_call: TRBJ2-1
v_call: TRBV2

cdr3_aa: ASSQEGVAGYT
j_call: TRBJ1-2
v_call: TRBV4-1

cdr3_aa: ASSRMGEGGSNNEQF
j_call: TRBJ2-1
v_call: TRBV7-9

cdr3_aa: ASSTLQGLSTGNTIY
j_call: TRBJ1-3
v_call: TRBV7-9

cdr3_aa: ASSNANRGQNYGYT
j_call: TRBJ1-2
v_call: TRBV6-6

cdr3_aa: ASRKLASNYEQY
j_call: TRBJ2-7
v_call: TRBV13

cdr3_aa: ASSLINPEEKLF
j_call: TRBJ1-4
v_call: TRBV5-1

cdr3_aa: AISVPGSGDYGYT
j_call: TRBJ1-2
v_call: TRBV10-3

cdr3_aa: ASYRDRGSSGELF
j_call: TRBJ2-2
v_call: TRBV27

cdr3_aa: AARRREMRDNSPLH
j_call: TRBJ1-6
v_call: TRBV28